A single sample is the source of the 9 T cell receptor beta chains below, sequenced in a study of T-cell reconstitution after alpha-beta-depleted transplantation in children. It was with unique molecular identifiers that the TCRbeta library was prepared. Using its own MiXCR run on the PCR reads, TCRdb lists one record per CDR3 protein. The sample yields about 610,000 distinct CDR3 sequences, over 9.5% seen once. Sequenced material: PBMCs from the stem cell graft donor, taken from the stem cell graft. The receptors originated from a human donor who donated a stem cell graft to a child with acute myeloid leukemia.

The chain couples TRBV4-3 to TRBJ1-4, with D unresolved. V gave up 3 bases and J gave up 4 bases, with 12 bases separating them. Germline CDR1 LGHNA, CDR2 YSLEER. The CDR3 runs 15 residues. This CDR3 is CASSQWRALNEKLFF. For the CDR3, the DNA is TGCGCCAGCAGCCAGTGGAGAGCCCTTAATGAAAAACTGTTTTTT.

The gene calls are TRBV20-1 and TRBJ2-1, with 7 bases matching TRBD2. Germline loops: CDR1 DFQATT, CDR2 SNEGSKA (reference sequence). The ends lost 0 bases at V and 13 bases at J; junction bases unmatched: 12. The CDR3 is 14 residues long. The chain's CDR3 is CSARDRREGRLQFF. DNA of the CDR3: TGCAGTGCTAGAGATAGGAGGGAGGGGCGTTTACAGTTCTTC.

Ten or more counts support this clonotype. In DNA form, the CDR3 reads TGTGCCAGCAGCTTATGGGGGAACCCTCAAGAGACCCAGTACTTC. Amino acids: CASSLWGNPQETQYF. This chain joins TRBV7-2 and TRBJ2-5; D tentatively fits TRBD1 or TRBD2 (5 bases each). From germline, CDR1 is SGHTA and CDR2 FQGNSA. The length of the CDR3 is 15 residues. Between the trimmed V and J ends, which lost 2 bases and 2 bases, there was a span of 12 bases.

This clonotype was observed many times. This sequence joins TRBV7-2 and TRBJ2-5, with D perhaps given as TRBD1 or TRBD2 (5 bases each). The ends were cut back, 0 bases at V and 5 bases at J, with 10 bases in the middle. In germline, CDR1 is SGHTA, CDR2 FQGNSA. The CDR3 has 14 amino acids. The chain's CDR3 is CASSLAGTGETQYF. The CDR3 DNA is TGTGCCAGCAGCTTAGCCGGGACGGGGGAGACCCAGTACTTC. The variable domain in full, with the rest retrieved from reference TRBV7-2 and TRBJ2-5, is GAGVSQSPSNKVTEKGKDVELRCDPISGHTALYWYRQSLGQGLEFLIYFQGNSAPDKSGLPSDRFSAERTGGSVSTLTIQRTQQEDSAVYLCASSLAGTGETQYFGPGTRLLVL.

This clonotype was picked up a small number of times. The chain combines TRBV7-2 with TRBJ2-1; 9 positions agree with TRBD2. V trimming: 5 bases; J trimming: 6 bases; junction bases outside the gene matches: 11. CDR1 and CDR2 (germline): SGHTA, FQGNSA. The length of the CDR3 is 16 residues. The DNA of the CDR3 is TGTGCCAGCAGCAGACAACCGGGACTAGCCTTCAATGAGCAGTTCTTC. Translation gives CASSRQPGLAFNEQFF. Looking up the rest from reference TRBV7-2 and TRBJ2-1 gives the full variable domain: GAGVSQSPSNKVTEKGKDVELRCDPISGHTALYWYRQSLGQGLEFLIYFQGNSAPDKSGLPSDRFSAERTGGSVSTLTIQRTQQEDSAVYLCASSRQPGLAFNEQFFGPGTRLTVL.

There are many counts of this clonotype. As DNA, the CDR3 is TGTGCCAGCAGCCCCCGGACAGGGCGGAACACTGAAGCTTTCTTT. Its protein is CASSPRTGRNTEAFF. The chain recombines TRBV7-2 with TRBJ1-1; TRBD1 agrees at 8 bases. This CDR3 is 15 amino acids long. The ends lost 5 bases at V and 1 base at J; junction bases unmatched: 6. Germline lookup yields CDR1 SGHTA and CDR2 FQGNSA.

The chain recombines TRBV5-1 with TRBJ2-4; perhaps TRBD2 as D (7 bases). Per the germline V gene, CDR1 is SGHRS and CDR2 is YFSETQ. This CDR3 has 14 residues. V was pared by 6 bases and J by 4 bases, with 14 bases between. In DNA form, the CDR3 reads TGCGCCAGCAACACCGAGGGGGGGAAAAACATTCAGTACTTC. Its protein is CASNTEGGKNIQYF.

Ten or more counts support this clonotype. The V gene is TRBV24-1, the J gene TRBJ2-6, with 8 nucleotides matching TRBD1. The CDR3 is 18 amino acids. Germline V gives CDR1 KGHDR, CDR2 SFDVKD. Trimming at V came to 7 bases and at J to 2 bases, leaving 12 bases not matched to a gene. CDR3 amino acids: CATSSDRAEIPGANVLTF. DNA for the CDR3: TGTGCCACCAGCTCGGACAGGGCAGAGATTCCTGGGGCCAACGTCCTGACTTTC.

This clonotype has at least ten counts. The junction departs from germline at one end; a sequencing error may be responsible. The chain employs TRBV4-3 and TRBJ2-1; D is possibly TRBD1 or TRBD2 (6 bases each). The CDR3 is 12 amino acids. Germline V gene lookup returns CDR1 LGHNA and CDR2 YSLEER. The CDR3 region is CASSQGGNEQFF. CDR3 DNA sequence: TGTGCCAGCAGCCAAGGGGGGAATGAGCAGTTCTTC.